This section outlines one TCR beta chain sequence together with its context. Its antigen remains unidentified. This entry comes from a study of cytomegalovirus exposure and HLA in healthy donors. Study findings and constraints: The study flagged about 150 TCR beta chains as cytomegalovirus-associated.

Clones were sequenced by immunoSEQ multiplex PCR, and TCRdb holds only the in-frame ones, with some missing. Of 65,000 to 95,000 clones detected, about 95% appear once; the ten largest clones hold approximately 3.5%. The receptor was derived from a man younger than 35 in good health and CMV-seronegative. Sequencing used PBMCs.

The CDR3 reads CASSVGEGTSRYEQYF. As DNA, the CDR3 is TGTGCCAGCAGCGTAGGGGAAGGGACTTCCCGCTACGAGCAGTACTTC. The V gene is TRBV9, the J gene TRBJ2-7; perhaps TRBD2 as D (6 bases). V was pared by 0 bases and J by 3 bases, with 16 bases between. Germline CDR1 is SGDLS and CDR2 is YYNGEE. CDR3 length: 16 residues.